This T cell receptor beta chain was recorded in a study of blood T cells in healthy people across ages. The CDR3 has 17 residues. CDR1 is SGHRS and CDR2 is YFSETQ in the germline V gene. V shed 3 bases and J shed 3 bases, with 19 bases lying between them. Comments on this clonotype: Its specificity is unknown.

A second about 7 to 12 cycle PCR used barcoded and J-beta primers. TCRdb reprocessed the 5' RACE reads via MiXCR and lists one record per CDR3 protein. The sample shows 1.4 million or so distinct CDR3 sequences, roughly 43% of them seen only once. Overall study findings and caveats: Considered underestimates were the diversity estimates obtained from one million T cells. TCR beta diversity correlated strongly with naive T cell percentage.

The sequencing input was blood. This TCR came from a woman under 30 in good health. This chain joins TRBV5-1 and TRBJ2-1; weak D call: TRBD1 (6 bases). This CDR3 is CASSWYGTPAGYNEQFF. The CDR3 DNA is TGCGCCAGCAGCTGGTACGGGACACCGGCGGGCTACAATGAGCAGTTCTTC.